This T cell receptor (beta chain) was observed in a study of identical twins (dated by TCRdb to the mid-2010s). Describing the broader study: To test whether fetal clonotypes persist, this study deep-sequenced TCR alpha and beta repertoires from monozygotic twins, from unrelated adults of various ages, and from cord blood. Replicate twin experiments were performed at different times using different library preparation protocols to rule out contamination.

Reading the germline V gene gives CDR1 ENHRY and CDR2 SYGVKD. CDR3 length: 15 amino acids, cysteine to phenylalanine. Kept here is only the CDR3 DNA, which spans 45 bases and is read in frame from base 1. V was cut back by 0 bases and J by 5 bases, leaving a gap of 8 bases between them. What the authors observed across the whole study: Because the same donors could not be followed over many years, conclusions were based on cross-sectional statistical analysis. Compared with coincidental sharing between unrelated individuals, out-of-frame TCR alpha sequences shared between twins showed an excess of sequences with low generation probability. Fewer insertions were carried by abundant cord blood beta clonotypes; a weaker similar trend was observed in young adult naive repertoires, while no such trend was observed in memory repertoires. In beta out-of-frame sequences, excess twin sharing was weaker, because having fewer shared sequences lowered the signal-to-noise ratio. Recombination models systematically underestimated out-of-frame TCR alpha sharing in monozygotic twins but agreed with sharing between unrelated individuals. Invariant T cells such as MAIT and iNKT could partly confound zero-insertion analyses, though diverse VJ usage argued against this for most clonotypes.

To note about this clonotype: Its antigen remains unidentified. The record has no base qualities; no much larger clone is one base away.

Only healthy Caucasian donors were included. The twin cohort comprised three pairs of female monozygotic twins, all aged about 18 to 30 years. Positive isolation kits from Invitrogen were used to isolate the CD4+ and CD8+ T cell populations. The library relied on 5' RACE. Sequenced using an Illumina HiSeq 2000. A universal primer binding site was added through template switching, and the final cDNA carried a unique molecular identifier so that TCR cDNA molecules could be counted accurately. Specific primers in the conserved constant-segment region were used to synthesize first-strand cDNA for the TCR alpha and beta chains. Each cDNA library was double barcoded, with a SMART-Mk sample barcode plus Illumina barcodes, to control for contamination. TruSeq adapter sequences along with Illumina sample barcodes were introduced in two successive PCR steps. The TCR alpha and beta cDNA libraries were sequenced on the Illumina HiSeq platform using custom primers. The paper's data handling went like this. MiGEC was used to process raw reads and extract unique molecular identifiers, and MiXCR was used to find CDR3 positions. For each individual, recombination models were inferred using an EM algorithm with the repgenHMM and IGoR tools. Shared clonotype analysis was performed with the tcR package in R, normalizing sharing by the product of cloneset sizes. To study raw recombination without the effects of thymic and clonal selection, out-of-frame nonproductive sequences were analyzed. TCRdb itself trimmed the public reads at Q25 with fastp, ran MiXCR and retained productive beta chains. Every entry covers one CDR3 protein and lists the most common genes and DNA from its rows. V and J calls and clone size were set by TCRdb, not the authors. This sample lists approximately 530,000 distinct CDR3 sequences; approximately 20% were detected once. The ten largest account for approximately 0.52% of the sample.

Separately, the same data were catalogued under a study of yellow fever vaccine responses in identical twins. As the second study states: According to the authors, in identical twins the way T cells responded to vaccination appeared partly convergent and partly personalized. In identical twins, the study followed T cell clones that responded to the vaccine with precision.

The sequence is built from TRBV10-3 and TRBJ1-6; the D gene is perhaps TRBD1, from 5 matching bases. The source of this sequence is a woman aged 18-29 years in good health. Source material: CD4+ T cells sorted from blood. This receptor carries the CDR3 CAISESGRDNSPLHF. DNA sequence: TGTGCCATCAGTGAGTCGGGCAGGGATAATTCACCCCTCCACTTT.